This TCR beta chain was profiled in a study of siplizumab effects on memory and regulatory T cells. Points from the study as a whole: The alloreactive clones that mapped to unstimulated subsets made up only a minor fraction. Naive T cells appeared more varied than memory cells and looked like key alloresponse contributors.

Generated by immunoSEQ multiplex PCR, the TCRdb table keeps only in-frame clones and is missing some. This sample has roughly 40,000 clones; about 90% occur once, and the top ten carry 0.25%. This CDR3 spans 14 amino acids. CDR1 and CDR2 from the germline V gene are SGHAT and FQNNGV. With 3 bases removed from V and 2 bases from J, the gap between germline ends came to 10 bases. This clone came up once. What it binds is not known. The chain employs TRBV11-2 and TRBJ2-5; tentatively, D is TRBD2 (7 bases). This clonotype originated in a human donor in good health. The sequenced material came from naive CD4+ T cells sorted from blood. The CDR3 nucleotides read TGTGCCAGCAGCTTCGGGGGGCGGCAAGAGACCCAGTACTTC. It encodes CASSFGGRQETQYF.